This TCR beta chain was found in a study of T cells in tuberculosis (dated by TCRdb to 2016 to 2019). Context from the whole study: In the study, CD1B tetramers and high-throughput TCR immunosequencing were combined to characterize T cells specific for the mycobacterial lipid antigen glucose monomycolate (GMM). In a South African clinical cohort, IGRA-negative adolescents, IGRA-positive adolescents with latent tuberculosis and adults with active tuberculosis were compared, with nine to eleven people in each group. PBMC from active tuberculosis patients were archived either before standard anti-tuberculosis treatment began or within 7 days of the start of that treatment.

In regard to this clone: Its binding antigen is unknown. Qualities for individual bases were not recorded, and no much larger clone is one base off.

Inclusive of the bounding cysteine and phenylalanine, the CDR3 is 15 residues long. Left in the record is the CDR3 DNA by itself, 45 bases read in frame from the first base. Relative to germline, V is missing 6 bases and J is missing 7 bases, with 10 bases of the junction outside any gene match. For CDR1 and CDR2, the germline V gene lists SNHLY and FYNNEI. On the study overall, not on this receptor specifically: Active tuberculosis TCR-alpha repertoires showed smaller mean NN-distances to GMM-specific TCRs than IGRA-negative controls, suggesting clonal expansion of these TCRs. With the diverse GMM-specific repertoire as input, a classifier achieved roughly 90% accuracy (AUROC 0.75 to 0.95), whereas GEM motif frequencies as input gave 70% accuracy. Shorter CDR3-alpha lengths in active tuberculosis patients partly drove the smaller NN-distances, and the TCR-beta difference was not statistically significant. Which clinical samples got chosen depended on the availability of cryopreserved specimens, and the active tuberculosis cases were adults, whereas the controls were adolescents.

The sample's time point label, in plain terms: new active TB diagnosis, blood taken before or within 7 days of starting treatment. The patients with active tuberculosis were newly diagnosed, HIV-seronegative South African adults aged 18 years or older. Active tuberculosis was confirmed by positive sputum smear microscopy and/or positive M. tuberculosis culture. Immunosequencing was performed on unsorted cryopreserved PBMC, with around 100,000 T cells per clinical donor covered on average. TCR libraries were generated with the immunoSEQ multiplex PCR assay, using TCR-beta and/or TCR-alpha/delta assays for each sample. Amplified TCR libraries were sequenced on the Illumina high-throughput platform. In the original analysis: Clustering and dimensionality reduction relied on pairwise TCRdist distances among GMM-specific receptors from T cells that were either sorted ex vivo or expanded in vitro. Each clinical repertoire received a mean NN-distance score, defined as the average TCRdist to the nearest 10% of tetramer-positive reference sequences. GEM TCR motif frequency was computed as the fraction of unique TCRs matching known GEM sequences by V/J usage and CDR3 length. Active tuberculosis was classified by linear discriminant analysis with leave-one-out cross-validation, implemented in scikit-learn. What TCRdb holds here is the immuneACCESS table cut down to in-frame rearrangements. Part of the clones is not present; checked against another copy, under half of the missing clones reflect an unresolved V gene, and the others are unexplained. V, J and clone size reflect that table, while D and trimming were determined from the DNA. Across this sample there are about 49,000 clones, with nearly 95% seen only once. Approximately 1.5% of the sample lies in the top ten.

The sample in question was PBMCs, obtained at tuberculosis diagnosis. Rearrangement joined TRBV2 to TRBJ2-2; TRBD2 matches 8 bases in the middle. This receptor was taken from an adult with tuberculosis. The CDR3 protein: CASSGGLVVVGELFF. The bases are TGTGCCAGCAGCGGGGGACTAGTCGTTGTCGGGGAGCTGTTTTTT.